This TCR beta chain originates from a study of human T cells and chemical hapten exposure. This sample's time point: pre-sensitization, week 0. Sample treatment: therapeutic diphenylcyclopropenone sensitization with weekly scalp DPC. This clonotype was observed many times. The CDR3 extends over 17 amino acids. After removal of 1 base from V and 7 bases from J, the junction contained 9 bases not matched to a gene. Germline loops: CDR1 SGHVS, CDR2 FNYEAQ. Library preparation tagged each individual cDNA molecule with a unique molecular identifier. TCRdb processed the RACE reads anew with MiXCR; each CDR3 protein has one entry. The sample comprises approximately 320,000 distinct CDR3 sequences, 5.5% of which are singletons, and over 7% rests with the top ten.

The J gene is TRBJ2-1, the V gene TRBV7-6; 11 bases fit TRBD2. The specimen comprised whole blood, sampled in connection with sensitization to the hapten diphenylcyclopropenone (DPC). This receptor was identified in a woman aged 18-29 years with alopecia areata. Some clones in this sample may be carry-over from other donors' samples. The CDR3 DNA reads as TGTGCCAGCAGCTTAGACGTGCTAGCGGGGGGTGGGAATGAGCAGTTCTTC. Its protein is CASSLDVLAGGGNEQFF.